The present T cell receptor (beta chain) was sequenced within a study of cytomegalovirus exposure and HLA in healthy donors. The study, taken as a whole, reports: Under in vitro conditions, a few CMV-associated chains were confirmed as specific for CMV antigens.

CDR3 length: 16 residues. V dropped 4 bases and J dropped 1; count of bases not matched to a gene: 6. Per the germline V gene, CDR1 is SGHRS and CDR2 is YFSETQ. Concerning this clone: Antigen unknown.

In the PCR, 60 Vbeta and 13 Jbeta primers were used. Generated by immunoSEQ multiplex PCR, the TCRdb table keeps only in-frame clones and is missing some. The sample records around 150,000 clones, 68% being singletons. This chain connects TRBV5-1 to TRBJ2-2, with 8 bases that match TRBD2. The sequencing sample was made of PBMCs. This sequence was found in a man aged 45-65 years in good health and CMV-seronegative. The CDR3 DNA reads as TGCGCCAGCAGCACCCGGGGGGGCCAGAACACCGGGGAGCTGTTTTTT. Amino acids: CASSTRGGQNTGELFF.